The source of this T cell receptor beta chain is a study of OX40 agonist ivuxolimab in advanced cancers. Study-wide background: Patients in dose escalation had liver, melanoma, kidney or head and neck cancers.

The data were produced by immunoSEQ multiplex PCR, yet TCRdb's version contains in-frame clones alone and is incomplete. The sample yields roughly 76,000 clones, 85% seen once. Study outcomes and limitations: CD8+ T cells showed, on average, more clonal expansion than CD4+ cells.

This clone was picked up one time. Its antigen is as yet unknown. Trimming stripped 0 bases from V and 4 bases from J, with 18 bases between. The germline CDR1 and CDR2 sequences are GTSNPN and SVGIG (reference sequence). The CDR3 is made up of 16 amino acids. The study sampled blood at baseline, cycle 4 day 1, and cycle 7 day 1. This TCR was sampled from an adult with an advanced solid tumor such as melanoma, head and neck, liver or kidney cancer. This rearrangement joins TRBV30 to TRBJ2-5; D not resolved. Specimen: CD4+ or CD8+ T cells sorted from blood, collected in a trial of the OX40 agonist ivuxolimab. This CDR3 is CAWSVSANLGGETQYF. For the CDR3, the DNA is TGTGCCTGGAGTGTATCCGCAAACCTGGGTGGAGAGACCCAGTACTTC.